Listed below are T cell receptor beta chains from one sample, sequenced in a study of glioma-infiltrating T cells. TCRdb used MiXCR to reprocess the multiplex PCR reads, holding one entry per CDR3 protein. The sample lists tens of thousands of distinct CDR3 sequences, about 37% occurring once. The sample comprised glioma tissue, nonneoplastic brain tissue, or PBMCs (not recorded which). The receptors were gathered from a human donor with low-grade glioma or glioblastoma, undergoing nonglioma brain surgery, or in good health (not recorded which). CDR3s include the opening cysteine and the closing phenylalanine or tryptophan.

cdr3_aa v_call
CASSESAYEQFF TRBV2
CASSVTGMNTEAFF TRBV7-8
CASRSGQGANEQYF TRBV12-3/TRBV12-4
CSASGTSLEQFF TRBV20-1
CASSFRLAGNTGELFF TRBV7-3
CASSLEWTGGEKLFF TRBV7-6
CASSPGGAGLSTDTQYF TRBV28
CSAAGTSGGFSTGELFF TRBV29-1
CASSQEGGWQYF TRBV4-1
CASSHPGQGGAETQYF TRBV2
CAWAKGRARKQYF TRBV30
CAITENPGDKQYF TRBV6-1
CSALGQDYEQYF TRBV20-1